The 13 T cell receptor beta chains reported below all come from one sample, sequenced in a study of cytomegalovirus exposure and HLA in healthy donors. The study ran its PCR with 60 Vbeta and 13 Jbeta primers. TCRdb's copy holds only in-frame clones and misses some; the assay was immunoSEQ multiplex PCR. The sample yields about 140,000 clones, around four fifths seen once. The material sequenced was PBMCs. Receptors originate from a male donor in good health and CMV-seronegative.

The chain has TRBV28 and TRBJ1-2, with 7 bases fitting TRBD1. V shed 1 base, J shed 10 bases, and the junction held 3 bases outside the gene matches. Germline V gene lookup returns CDR1 MDHEN and CDR2 SYDVKM. CDR3 length: 12 residues. The CDR3 here is CASSLSGQNYTF. Here the CDR3 DNA reads TGTGCCAGCAGTTTATCGGGACAGAACTACACCTTC.

In the case of this clone: The germline gene is not matched at one end of the junction; a read error may be the cause. The V call is TRBV28, the J call TRBJ2-7; 9 positions agree with TRBD2. The CDR3 contains 14 residues. CDR1 MDHEN and CDR2 SYDVKM come from the germline V gene. CDR3 sequence: CASSLAGGPGERYF. The CDR3, as DNA: TGTGCCAGCAGTTTGGCGGGAGGGCCGGGCGAGCGGTACTTC.

The gene calls are TRBV27 and TRBJ1-2; the D gene is possibly TRBD1 (6 bases). Per germline, CDR1 MNHEY and CDR2 SMNVEV (reference sequence). V dropped 5 bases and J dropped 2 bases, with 15 bases sitting between them. The length of the CDR3 is 15 residues. The CDR3 here is CASSRRQDRNYGYTF. In DNA, the CDR3 is TGTGCCAGCAGTCGTAGACAGGATCGGAACTATGGCTACACCTTC.

The chain couples TRBV7-9 to TRBJ2-1, with 9 bases lining up with TRBD1. CDR1 and CDR2 (germline): SEHNR, FQNEAQ (reference sequence). The V segment lost 4 bases and the J segment 7 bases; nucleotides outside the gene matches: 11. The CDR3 totals 16 residues. The CDR3 DNA reads as TGTGCCAGCAGCTCCACCGCCGGGACAGGGATGAATGAGCAGTTCTTC. Translation: CASSSTAGTGMNEQFF. Together with reference TRBV7-9 and TRBJ2-1, the CDR3 gives the full variable domain: DTGVSQNPRHKITKRGQNVTFRCDPISEHNRLYWYRQTLGQGPEFLTYFQNEAQLEKSRLLSDRFSAERPKGSFSTLEIQRTEQGDSAMYLCASSSTAGTGMNEQFFGPGTRLTVL.

The J gene is TRBJ2-4, the V gene TRBV19; 8 bases match TRBD2. The CDR3 covers 14 residues. Germline V CDR1 and CDR2: LNHDA, SQIVND (reference sequence). V lost 4 bases and J lost 4; bases outside the gene matches: 3. CDR3: CASSSSGVKNIQYF. The CDR3 bases are TGTGCCAGTAGTAGTAGCGGGGTTAAAAACATTCAGTACTTC.

This rearrangement joins TRBV13 to TRBJ2-5; the D gene is possibly TRBD2 (6 bases). This CDR3 spans 17 amino acids. The V and J ends lost 8 bases and 6 bases respectively, with 28 bases between them. CDR1 is PRHDT, CDR2 FYEKMQ, per germline (reference sequence). The CDR3 is CASSPAFWDSWYKTQYF. CDR3 DNA: TGTGCCAGCTCACCTGCCTTTTGGGACTCCTGGTACAAGACCCAGTACTTC.

This clone was recorded a few times. The rearrangement uses TRBV11-2 and TRBJ2-1, with 13 bases lining up with TRBD2. V lost 5 bases to trimming and J lost 8 bases; unmatched junction nucleotides: 6. The CDR3 runs 15 residues. Looked up from germline, CDR1 is SGHAT and CDR2 is FQNNGV. CDR3 protein: CASSPWTSGSYEQFF. DNA of the CDR3: TGTGCCAGCAGCCCCTGGACTAGCGGGAGCTATGAGCAGTTCTTC.

The chain is built from TRBV2 and TRBJ2-3, with 12 bases fitting TRBD2. CDR3 length equals 16 residues. Germline V gene lookup returns CDR1 SNHLY and CDR2 FYNNEI. V was pared by 2 bases and J by 2 bases, with 2 bases of the junction left unmatched. The CDR3 is CASSELAGGYTDTQYF. In nucleotides, the CDR3 is TGTGCCAGCAGTGAACTAGCGGGAGGGTACACAGATACGCAGTATTTT.

The CDR3 loop reads CASGPLAGAEYEQYF. CDR3 sequence (DNA): TGCGCCAGCGGACCCCTAGCGGGAGCGGAATACGAGCAGTACTTC. This rearrangement joins TRBV5-1 to TRBJ2-7, with 10 bases fitting TRBD2. The V segment lost 7 bases and the J segment 4 bases; nucleotides outside the gene matches: 11. CDR1 and CDR2 from the germline V gene are SGHRS and YFSETQ. The CDR3 runs 15 residues.

The chain uses TRBV19 and TRBJ2-4; D not certain. The CDR3 contains 12 residues. The germline CDR1 and CDR2 sequences are LNHDA and SQIVND (reference sequence). Trimming removed 4 bases at V and 6 bases at J, with 7 bases between. The CDR3 sequence is CASSTQLNIQYF. The CDR3 DNA is TGTGCCAGTAGTACCCAGTTAAACATTCAGTACTTC. Supplemented by reference TRBV19 and TRBJ2-4, the full variable domain reads DGGITQSPKYLFRKEGQNVTLSCEQNLNHDAMYWYRQDPGQGLRLIYYSQIVNDFQKGDIAEGYSVSREKKESFPLTVTSAQKNPTAFYLCASSTQLNIQYFGAGTRLSVL.

The J gene is TRBJ1-1, the V gene TRBV2; no definite D call. V lost 5 bases and J 2 bases, leaving 9 bases between the germline ends. Germline V gene lookup returns CDR1 SNHLY and CDR2 FYNNEI. The CDR3 consists of 13 residues. Here the CDR3 DNA reads TGTGCCAGCAGTAACAGAGTAAACACTGAAGCTTTCTTT. Translated: CASSNRVNTEAFF.

The chain is built from TRBV4-1 and TRBJ1-4; no clear D. This CDR3 has 15 residues. Germline V gene sequence: CDR1 MGHRA, CDR2 YSYEKL. V lost 1 base, J lost 4 bases, and 10 bases lay in between. Written as DNA, the CDR3 is TGCGCCAGCAGCCAAGTATCGGGTTATAATGAAAAACTGTTTTTT. It yields the protein CASSQVSGYNEKLFF.

This sequence joins TRBV11-2 and TRBJ2-5; TRBD2 matches 8 bases. This CDR3 comprises 16 residues. V lost 0 bases to trimming and J lost 5 bases; unmatched junction nucleotides: 8. The V gene's germline CDR1 is SGHAT and CDR2 FQNNGV. The CDR3 sequence: CASSLESAGVRETQYF. As DNA, the CDR3 is TGTGCCAGCAGCTTAGAATCAGCGGGAGTCCGGGAGACCCAGTACTTC. Combining the CDR3 with reference TRBV11-2 and TRBJ2-5 gives the whole variable domain EAGVAQSPRYKIIEKRQSVAFWCNPISGHATLYWYQQILGQGPKLLIQFQNNGVVDDSQLPKDRFSAERLKGVDSTLKIQPAKLEDSAVYLCASSLESAGVRETQYFGPGTRLLVL.